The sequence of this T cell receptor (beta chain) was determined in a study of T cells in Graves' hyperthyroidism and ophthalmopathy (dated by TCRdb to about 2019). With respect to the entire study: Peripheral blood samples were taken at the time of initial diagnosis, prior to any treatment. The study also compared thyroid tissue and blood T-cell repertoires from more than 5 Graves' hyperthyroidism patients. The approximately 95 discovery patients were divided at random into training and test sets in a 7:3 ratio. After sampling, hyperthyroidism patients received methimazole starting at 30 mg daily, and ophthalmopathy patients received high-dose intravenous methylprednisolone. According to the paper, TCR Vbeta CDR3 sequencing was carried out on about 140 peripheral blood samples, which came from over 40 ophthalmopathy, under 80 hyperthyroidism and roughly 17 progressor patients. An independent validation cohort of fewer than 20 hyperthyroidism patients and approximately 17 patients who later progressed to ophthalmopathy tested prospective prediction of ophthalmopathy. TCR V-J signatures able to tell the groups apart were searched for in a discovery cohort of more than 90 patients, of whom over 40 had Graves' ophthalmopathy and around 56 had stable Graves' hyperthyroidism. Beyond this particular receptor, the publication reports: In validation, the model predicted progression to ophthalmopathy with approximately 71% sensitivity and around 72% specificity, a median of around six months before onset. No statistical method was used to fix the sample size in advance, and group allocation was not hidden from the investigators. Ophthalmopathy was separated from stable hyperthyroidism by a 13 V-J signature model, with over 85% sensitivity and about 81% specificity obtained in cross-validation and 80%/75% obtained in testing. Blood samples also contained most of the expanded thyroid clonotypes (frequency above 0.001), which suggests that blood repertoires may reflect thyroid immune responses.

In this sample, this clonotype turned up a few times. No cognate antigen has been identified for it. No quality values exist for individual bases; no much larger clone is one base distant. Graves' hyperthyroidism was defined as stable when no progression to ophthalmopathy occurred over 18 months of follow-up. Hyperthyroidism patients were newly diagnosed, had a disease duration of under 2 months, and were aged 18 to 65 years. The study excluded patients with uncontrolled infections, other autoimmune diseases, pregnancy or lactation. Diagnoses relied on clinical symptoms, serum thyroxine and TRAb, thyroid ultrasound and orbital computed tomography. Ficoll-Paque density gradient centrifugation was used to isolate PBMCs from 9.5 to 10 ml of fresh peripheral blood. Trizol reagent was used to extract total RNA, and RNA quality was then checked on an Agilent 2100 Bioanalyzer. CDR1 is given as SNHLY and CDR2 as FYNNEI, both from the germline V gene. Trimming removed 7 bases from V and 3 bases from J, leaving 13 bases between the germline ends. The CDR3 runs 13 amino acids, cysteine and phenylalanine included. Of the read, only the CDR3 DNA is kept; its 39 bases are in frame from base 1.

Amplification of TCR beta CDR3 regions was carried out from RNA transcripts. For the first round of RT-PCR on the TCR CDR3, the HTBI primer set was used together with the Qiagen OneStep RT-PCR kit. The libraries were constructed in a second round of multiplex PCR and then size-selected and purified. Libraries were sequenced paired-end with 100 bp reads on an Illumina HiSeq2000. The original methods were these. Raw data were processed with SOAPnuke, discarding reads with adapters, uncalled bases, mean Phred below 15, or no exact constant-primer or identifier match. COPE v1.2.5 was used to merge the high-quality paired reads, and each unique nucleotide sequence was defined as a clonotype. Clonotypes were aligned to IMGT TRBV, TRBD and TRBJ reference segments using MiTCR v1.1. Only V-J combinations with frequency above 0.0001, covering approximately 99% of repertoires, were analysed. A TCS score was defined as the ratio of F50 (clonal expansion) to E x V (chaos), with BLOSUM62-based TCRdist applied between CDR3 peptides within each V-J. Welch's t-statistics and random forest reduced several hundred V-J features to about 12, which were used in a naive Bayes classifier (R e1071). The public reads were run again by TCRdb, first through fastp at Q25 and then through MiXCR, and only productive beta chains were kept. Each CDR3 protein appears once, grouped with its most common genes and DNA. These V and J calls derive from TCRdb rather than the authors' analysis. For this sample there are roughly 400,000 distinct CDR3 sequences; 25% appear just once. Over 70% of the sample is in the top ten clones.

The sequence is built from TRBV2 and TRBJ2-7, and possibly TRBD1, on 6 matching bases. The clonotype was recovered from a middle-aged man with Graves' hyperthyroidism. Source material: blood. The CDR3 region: CASNWGPFYEQYF. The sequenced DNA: TGTGCCAGCAATTGGGGGCCTTTCTACGAGCAGTACTTC.